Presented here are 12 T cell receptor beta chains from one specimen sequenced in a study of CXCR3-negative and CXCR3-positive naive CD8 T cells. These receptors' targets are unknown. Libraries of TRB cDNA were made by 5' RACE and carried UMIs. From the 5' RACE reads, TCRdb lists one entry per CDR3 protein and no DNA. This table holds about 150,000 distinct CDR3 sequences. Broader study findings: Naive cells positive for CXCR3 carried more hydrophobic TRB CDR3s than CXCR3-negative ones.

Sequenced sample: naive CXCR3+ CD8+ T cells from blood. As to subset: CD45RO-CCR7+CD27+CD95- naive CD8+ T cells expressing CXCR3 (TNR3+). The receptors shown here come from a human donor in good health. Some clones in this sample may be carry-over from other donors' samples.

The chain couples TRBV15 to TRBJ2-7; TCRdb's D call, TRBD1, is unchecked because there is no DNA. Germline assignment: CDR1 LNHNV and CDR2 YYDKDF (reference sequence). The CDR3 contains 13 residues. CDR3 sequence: CATSLNRVDEQYF.

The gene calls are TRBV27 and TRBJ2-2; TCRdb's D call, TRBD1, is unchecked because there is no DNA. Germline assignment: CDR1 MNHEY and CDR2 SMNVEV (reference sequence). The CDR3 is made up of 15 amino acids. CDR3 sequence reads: CASSATNRAGGELFF.

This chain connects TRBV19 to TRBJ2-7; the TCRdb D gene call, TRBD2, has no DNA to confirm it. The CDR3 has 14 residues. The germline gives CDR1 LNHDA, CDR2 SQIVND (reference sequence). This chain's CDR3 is CASSRTSSDYEQYF.

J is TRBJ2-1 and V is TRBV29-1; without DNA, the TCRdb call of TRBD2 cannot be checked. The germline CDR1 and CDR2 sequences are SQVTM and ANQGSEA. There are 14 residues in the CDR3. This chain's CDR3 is CSAATRPTYNEQFF.

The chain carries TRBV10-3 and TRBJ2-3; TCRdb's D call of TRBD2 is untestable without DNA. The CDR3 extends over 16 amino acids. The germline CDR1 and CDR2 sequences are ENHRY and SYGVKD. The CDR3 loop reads CAISPRTSGDTDTQYF.

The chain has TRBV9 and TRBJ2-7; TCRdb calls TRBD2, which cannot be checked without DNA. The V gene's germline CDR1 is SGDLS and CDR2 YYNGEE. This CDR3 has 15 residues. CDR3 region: CASSVYGSPSYEQYF.

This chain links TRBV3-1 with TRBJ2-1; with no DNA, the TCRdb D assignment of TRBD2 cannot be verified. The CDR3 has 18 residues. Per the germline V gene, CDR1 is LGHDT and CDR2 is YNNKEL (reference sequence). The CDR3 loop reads CASSQDRSSSGRAGEQFF.

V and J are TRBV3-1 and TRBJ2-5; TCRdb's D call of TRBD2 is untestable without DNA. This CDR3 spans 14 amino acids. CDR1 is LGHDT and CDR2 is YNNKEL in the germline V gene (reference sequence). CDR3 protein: CASTEGLVQETQYF.

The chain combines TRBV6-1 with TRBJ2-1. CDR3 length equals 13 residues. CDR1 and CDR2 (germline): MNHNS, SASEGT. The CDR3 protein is CATRTGLYNEQFF.

The CDR3: CASSNPAGGLEQFF. This rearrangement joins TRBV21-1 to TRBJ2-1; TCRdb indicates TRBD1, and absent DNA this call remains unverified. TRBV21-1 is a pseudogene locus. This CDR3 has 14 amino acids.

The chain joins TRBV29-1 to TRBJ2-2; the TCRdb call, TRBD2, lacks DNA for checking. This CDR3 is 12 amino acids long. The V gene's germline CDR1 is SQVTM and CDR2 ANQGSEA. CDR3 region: CSVIGTTGELFF.

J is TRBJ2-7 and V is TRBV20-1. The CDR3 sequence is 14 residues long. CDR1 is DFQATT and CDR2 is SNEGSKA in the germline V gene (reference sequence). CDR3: CSARDLRSSYEQYF.